This T cell receptor (beta chain) was identified in a study of cytomegalovirus exposure and HLA in healthy donors. The CDR3 is made up of 15 amino acids. V lost 7 bases to trimming and J lost 0 bases; unmatched junction nucleotides: 7. Germline V gene data show CDR1 as SGDLS and CDR2 as YYNGEE. PCR involved 60 Vbeta and 13 Jbeta primers. TCRdb keeps only in-frame clones here, not all; method: immunoSEQ multiplex PCR. The sample records 95,000 to 150,000 clones, approximately 78% being singletons. The V and J genes are TRBV9 and TRBJ1-3; 7 bases agree with TRBD1. The receptor was isolated from a middle-aged man in good health and CMV-seronegative. Sequenced material: PBMCs. CDR3 loop: CASATPGGSGNTIYF. CDR3 coding DNA: TGTGCCAGCGCCACTCCAGGGGGCTCTGGAAACACCATATATTTT.